Listed below are T cell receptor beta chains from one sample, sequenced in a study of T cells in Graves' hyperthyroidism and ophthalmopathy. One entry per CDR3 protein, called by TCRdb with MiXCR from the multiplex PCR reads. This table has some 620,000 distinct CDR3 sequences, roughly 16% appearing once. The sequenced sample consisted of blood. The receptors derive from a woman aged 25 to 39 with Graves' hyperthyroidism. Both conserved end residues are trimmed from each CDR3. The order of the fields is V gene, D gene, CDR3 protein. A D gene is named only where the DNA matches it firmly.

TRBV9	-	ASSVGEQVVDEQY
TRBV20-1	TRBD2	SARVKLADQLIAKNIQY
TRBV15	-	ATSRDSLGVISGNTIY
TRBV11-3	TRBD1	ASSSPGQGASYEQY
TRBV6-1	-	ASSIERDTEAF
TRBV7-2	-	ASSSSQYYEQY
TRBV6-2/TRBV6-3	TRBD2	ASSYGRTSGSGGEQF
TRBV12-3/TRBV12-4	TRBD2	ASSRRTSGRAWEQY
TRBV6-2/TRBV6-3	-	ASSLLGEPTDTQY
TRBV12-3/TRBV12-4	TRBD2	ASRPTPGTRRDEQF
TRBV20-1	TRBD2	SAREGAGSPDTQY
TRBV20-1	-	SARPPRQDLSETQY
TRBV20-1	-	SARGRDTPNTEAF
TRBV5-1	-	ASSRGGSQGGEQF
TRBV12-3/TRBV12-4	-	ASSQPGSNQPQH
TRBV5-6	TRBD1	ASSLWDRGANEQF
TRBV28	-	ASSLKSPTEAF
TRBV28	-	ASSPAFPKATEAF
TRBV7-9	-	ASSYSGQPYGYT
TRBV7-2	-	ASSLSGPESYEQY
TRBV11-2	-	ASSLQGSNEQY
TRBV7-2	TRBD2	ASSLVGTSGRDTQY
TRBV29-1	TRBD1	SVGDSGTENTEAF
TRBV6-7	TRBD2	ASRSGTSSPDTQY
TRBV16	-	ASSRKTGRGSYEQY
TRBV13	-	ASSLIPTGPAEAF
TRBV2	TRBD2	ASSEAGGDEQY
TRBV20-1	TRBD2	SASVIAGGPEDTQY
TRBV28	-	ASSDSRTWDTQY
TRBV27	-	ASSLTYRSYEQY
TRBV11-2	TRBD2	ASSLVSLAGPYEQY
TRBV28	-	ASSLGHLYEQY
TRBV4-1	-	ASSQAQLSPLH
TRBV3-1	-	ASSQEGYGYT
TRBV7-6	TRBD2	ASSPLLAGGTGELF
TRBV27	-	ASSLSPTGTREQY
TRBV10-1	-	ASSGPSGGAGYEQY
TRBV27	TRBD2	ASTNHRRGSENTGELF
TRBV6-1	-	ASLRDSPSYGYT